This entry lists 27 T cell receptor beta chains sequenced from one sample in a study of CD8+CD57+ T cells in acquired aplastic anemia. TCR beta VDJ combinations and CDR3 sequences were profiled from genomic DNA. TCRdb reprocessed the reads via MiXCR and lists one record per CDR3 protein. The top ten clones hold around 2% of a sample with about 180,000 distinct CDR3 sequences, around half of them seen once. Only patients with CD8+CD57+ cell expansion on flow cytometry were chosen for sequencing. Material: sorted CD4+, CD8+, or CD8+CD57+ T cells (not recorded which) from PBMCs. These TCRs come from a human donor with aplastic anemia.

The V and J genes are TRBV27 and TRBJ1-1; a possible D gene is TRBD1 (6 bases). The germline CDR1 and CDR2 sequences are MNHEY and SMNVEV (reference sequence). V shed 4 bases and J shed 5 bases, with 11 bases lying between them. The CDR3 totals 13 residues. In DNA form, the CDR3 reads TGTGCCAGCAGTTCCCGGGGGCGGACTGAAGCTTTCTTT. It codes for CASSSRGRTEAFF.

Many counts were recorded for this clonotype. This chain uses TRBV9 with TRBJ1-6, with 8 bases matching TRBD1. Germline assignment: CDR1 SGDLS and CDR2 YYNGEE. This CDR3 comprises 15 residues. The J segment lost 7 bases and the V segment lost 4 bases, leaving 7 bases of the junction unmatched. As DNA, the CDR3 is TGTGCCAGCAGCCCAGGACAGGGCTTGAATTCACCCCTCCACTTT. This gives the protein CASSPGQGLNSPLHF.

The V call is TRBV10-3, the J call TRBJ2-5; 10 bases match TRBD1. The CDR3 has 15 amino acids. V lost 3 bases, J lost 5 bases, and 6 bases stayed unmatched. Germline CDR1 ENHRY, CDR2 SYGVKD. CDR3 sequence (DNA): TGTGCCATCAGTGAAGGGGACAGGGGCCGGGAGACCCAGTACTTC. This translates into CAISEGDRGRETQYF.

This clonotype turned up a few times. V is TRBV7-8 and J is TRBJ2-1; D is unresolved. This CDR3 region has 12 residues. Trimming took off 3 bases at V and 10 bases at J, with 10 bases between the two ends. The germline V gene encodes CDR1 SGHVS and CDR2 FQNEAQ. CDR3 nucleotides: TGTGCCAGCAGCTTCGTGGCGGAGGAGCAGTTCTTC. Its protein is CASSFVAEEQFF.

Only one count was recorded for this clonotype. V and J are TRBV24-1 and TRBJ1-5; 7 bases match TRBD1. CDR1 KGHDR and CDR2 SFDVKD come from the germline V gene. The CDR3 runs 14 residues. The ends lost 5 bases at V and 6 bases at J; junction bases unmatched: 6. As DNA, the CDR3 is TGTGCCACCAGTGCTGTAGGGGGCAGTCAGCCCCAGCATTTT. Amino acids: CATSAVGGSQPQHF.

The J gene is TRBJ2-7, the V gene TRBV20-1; 14 positions match TRBD2. This CDR3 is built from 15 residues. CDR1 DFQATT and CDR2 SNEGSKA come from the germline V gene (reference sequence). Losses at the gene ends were 0 bases for V and 3 bases for J; bases not matched to a gene: 1. DNA for the CDR3: TGCAGTGCTAGAGAGGGACTAGCGGGGGACTACGAGCAGTACTTC. Encoded protein: CSAREGLAGDYEQYF.

The DNA of the CDR3 is TGCAGTGCTAGACCCGGACGGGCGTACACAGATACGCAGTATTTT. Amino acid sequence: CSARPGRAYTDTQYF. The J gene is TRBJ2-3, the V gene TRBV20-1, with D unclear. Trimming cost V 2 bases and J 2 bases, with 14 bases left between them. The CDR3 is 15 residues long. Germline V gene lookup returns CDR1 DFQATT and CDR2 SNEGSKA (reference sequence).

This clonotype was found many times. The rearrangement joins TRBV10-2 to TRBJ1-5, with 9 bases fitting TRBD1. Trimming cost V 4 bases and J 2 bases; bases outside gene matches: 9. The CDR3 spans 17 residues. Germline V gives CDR1 WSHSY, CDR2 SAAADI. CDR3 amino acids: CASSAPTGGIGNQPQHF. Written as DNA, the CDR3 is TGCGCCAGCAGTGCCCCGACAGGGGGTATTGGCAATCAGCCCCAGCATTTT.

This clonotype was detected ten times or more. The V and J genes are TRBV6-5 and TRBJ1-2, with D tentatively TRBD1 (6 bases). CDR3 length equals 15 residues. CDR1 and CDR2 (germline): MNHEY, SVGAGI. Trimming pared 0 bases from V and 7 bases from J, leaving 15 bases between. The CDR3 loop is CASSYSGGGARGYTF. CDR3 in DNA: TGTGCCAGCAGTTACTCTGGCGGGGGCGCGCGTGGCTACACCTTC.

This clonotype was observed a handful of times. The chain carries TRBV4-2 and TRBJ2-7; TRBD2 is a possible D gene (5 bases). V lost 0 bases and J lost 0, with 9 bases in between. The germline V gene has CDR1 LGHNA and CDR2 YNFKEQ. This CDR3 is 15 amino acids long. CDR3 nucleotides: TGTGCCAGCAGCCAAGAAGAGAGCGGCTCCTACGAGCAGTACTTC. Translating gives CASSQEESGSYEQYF.

J is TRBJ2-7 and V is TRBV5-4; D may be TRBD1 or TRBD2 (5 bases each). With 3 bases removed from V and 0 bases from J, the gap between germline ends came to 13 bases. Germline V lookup: CDR1 SGHNT, CDR2 YYREEE (reference sequence). This CDR3 has 15 residues. This CDR3 is CASSWDGSSSYEQYF. The CDR3 nucleotides are TGTGCCAGCAGCTGGGACGGCTCGAGCTCCTACGAGCAGTACTTC.

This clonotype was detected many times. The rearrangement uses TRBV10-2 and TRBJ2-7; 8 positions match TRBD1. The germline CDR1 and CDR2 sequences are WSHSY and SAAADI. V gave up 2 bases and J gave up 1 base; unmatched junction bases: 4. This CDR3 spans 15 amino acids. CDR3 loop: CASSETGGRSYEQYF. DNA of the CDR3: TGCGCCAGCAGTGAGACAGGGGGAAGGTCCTACGAGCAGTACTTC.

The gene calls are TRBV10-3 and TRBJ2-3, with 8 nucleotides matching TRBD1. Germline lookup yields CDR1 ENHRY and CDR2 SYGVKD. Trimming at V came to 10 bases and at J to 2 bases, leaving 11 bases not matched to a gene. The CDR3 extends over 15 amino acids. The CDR3, as DNA: TGTGCCACGCGACCAGGGGGCTCCCCCACAGATACGCAGTATTTT. Residues: CATRPGGSPTDTQYF.

This chain uses TRBV5-5 with TRBJ2-7; no reliable D call. Per germline, CDR1 SGHKS and CDR2 YYEKEE (reference sequence). The length of the CDR3 is 13 residues. Trimming took off 1 base at V and 3 bases at J, with 8 bases between the two ends. The CDR3 is CASSLLMRYEQYF. The CDR3 DNA is TGTGCCAGCAGCTTGCTTATGCGCTACGAGCAGTACTTC.

This clonotype was seen at least ten times. The rearrangement joins TRBV9 to TRBJ2-2, with 7 positions matching TRBD2. The ends lost 7 bases at V and 0 bases at J; junction bases unmatched: 6. Looked up from germline, CDR1 is SGDLS and CDR2 is YYNGEE. CDR3 length equals 15 residues. The CDR3 region is CASHRRGTNTGELFF. For the CDR3, the DNA is TGTGCCAGCCATAGGCGGGGGACGAACACCGGGGAGCTGTTTTTT. The variable domain in full, with the rest retrieved from reference TRBV9 and TRBJ2-2, is DSGVTQTPKHLITATGQRVTLRCSPRSGDLSVYWYQQSLDQGLQFLIQYYNGEERAKGNILERFSAQQFPDLHSELNLSSLELGDSALYFCASHRRGTNTGELFFGEGSRLTVL.

This chain connects TRBV2 to TRBJ2-2; 10 bases fit TRBD1. The germline gives CDR1 SNHLY, CDR2 FYNNEI. Germline trimming cut 6 bases from V and 3 bases from J; bases unmatched to any gene: 7. CDR3 length: 16 amino acids. The CDR3 sequence is CASSGQGVMDTGELFF. Here the CDR3 DNA reads TGTGCCAGCAGCGGACAGGGGGTTATGGACACCGGGGAGCTGTTTTTT.

The rearrangement uses TRBV10-3 and TRBJ2-2; D is unclear. V lost 10 bases, J lost 3 bases, and 6 bases lay in between. Germline lookup yields CDR1 ENHRY and CDR2 SYGVKD. The CDR3 runs 11 residues. The CDR3 DNA follows: TGTGCCACCCTTCACACCGGGGAGCTGTTTTTT. It yields the protein CATLHTGELFF.

This clonotype appeared many times. The chain couples TRBV10-3 to TRBJ2-3, with D maybe TRBD1 (6 bases). The germline V gene encodes CDR1 ENHRY and CDR2 SYGVKD. The V end was cut by 7 bases, the J end by 5 bases, with 13 bases between. This CDR3 is built from 13 residues. The CDR3 here is CAITTGPGDTQYF. The CDR3 DNA follows: TGTGCCATCACAACAGGGCCTGGAGATACGCAGTATTTT.

In this sample, this clonotype turned up many times. The chain couples TRBV5-1 to TRBJ2-3; tentative D call: TRBD1 (6 bases). V shed 6 bases and J shed 0 bases, with 14 bases lying between them. The CDR3 extends over 15 amino acids. Looked up from germline, CDR1 is SGHRS and CDR2 is YFSETQ. In DNA, the CDR3 is TGCGCCAGCACGAGCACAGGGACAAGCACAGATACGCAGTATTTT. It yields the protein CASTSTGTSTDTQYF.

This clonotype has at least ten counts. The chain uses TRBV5-1 and TRBJ2-7, with 8 nucleotides matching TRBD1. The CDR3 totals 16 residues. The ends lost 2 bases at V and 1 base at J; junction bases unmatched: 8. Per the germline V gene, CDR1 is SGHRS and CDR2 is YFSETQ. In nucleotides, the CDR3 is TGCGCCAGCAGCTTCGCAGGGGGCGCGGGTTCCTACGAGCAGTACTTC. Amino acid sequence: CASSFAGGAGSYEQYF.

There are many counts of this clonotype. The J gene is TRBJ2-1, the V gene TRBV5-1; D might be TRBD1 or TRBD2, each matching 6 bases. Trimming took 6 bases from V and 5 from J, leaving 15 bases between them. Germline lookup yields CDR1 SGHRS and CDR2 YFSETQ. The CDR3 has 14 residues. CDR3 DNA sequence: TGCGCCAGCAACGACCGGGGGCATAACAATGAGCAGTTCTTC. Encoded protein: CASNDRGHNNEQFF.

The chain is built from TRBV2 and TRBJ1-1; D is ambiguous. V was pared by 6 bases and J by 1 base, with 12 bases between. The CDR3 loop spans 14 amino acids. CDR1 and CDR2 (germline): SNHLY, FYNNEI. CDR3 loop: CASSEIEANTEAFF. DNA for the CDR3: TGTGCCAGCAGCGAGATAGAAGCGAACACTGAAGCTTTCTTT.

This clonotype came up many times. V gene TRBV6-1 combines with J gene TRBJ2-3, with 11 nucleotides matching TRBD2. Germline V gives CDR1 MNHNS, CDR2 SASEGT. With 4 bases clipped from V and 0 bases from J, the junction kept 3 bases outside the gene matches. CDR3 size: 16 residues. The CDR3 here is CASSALAGGSTDTQYF. As DNA, the CDR3 is TGTGCCAGCAGTGCCCTAGCGGGGGGTAGCACAGATACGCAGTATTTT.

This clonotype has just one count. The junction shows a germline mismatch at one end, possibly a read error. The rearrangement links TRBV15 to TRBJ1-2, with D unclear. The CDR3 is 15 residues long. The germline CDR1 and CDR2 sequences are LNHNV and YYDKDF (reference sequence). The CDR3 DNA sequence: TGTGCCACCAGCAGAGACGTCGGGGTTAACTATGGCTACACCTTT. It is translated as CATSRDVGVNYGYTF.

This clonotype showed up many times. The chain recombines TRBV6-1 with TRBJ2-3; the match to TRBD1 covers 8 bases. The CDR3 covers 14 residues. Per germline, CDR1 MNHNS and CDR2 SASEGT. V lost 3 bases, J lost 5 bases, and 4 bases stayed unmatched. The CDR3: CASSDRQGIDTQYF. The DNA of the CDR3 is TGTGCCAGCAGTGATCGACAGGGGATAGATACGCAGTATTTT.

This clonotype was seen repeatedly, ten times or more. The V call is TRBV6-6, the J call TRBJ2-2, with D unclear. CDR1 is MNHNY, CDR2 SVGAGI, per germline (reference sequence). The V gene lost 7 bases and the J gene lost 6 bases, with 3 bases spanning the gap. This CDR3 has 10 residues. The CDR3: CASKSGELFF. The DNA of the CDR3 is TGTGCCAGCAAGTCCGGGGAGCTGTTTTTT.

This chain links TRBV5-4 with TRBJ2-5; 14 bases line up with TRBD2. CDR3 size: 17 residues. The V segment lost 5 bases and the J segment 3 bases; nucleotides outside the gene matches: 9. The germline V gene encodes CDR1 SGHNT and CDR2 YYREEE (reference sequence). Written as DNA, the CDR3 is TGTGCCAGCAGTCCCGGGACTAGCGGGGGAGGCAAAGAGACCCAGTACTTC. This gives the protein CASSPGTSGGGKETQYF.